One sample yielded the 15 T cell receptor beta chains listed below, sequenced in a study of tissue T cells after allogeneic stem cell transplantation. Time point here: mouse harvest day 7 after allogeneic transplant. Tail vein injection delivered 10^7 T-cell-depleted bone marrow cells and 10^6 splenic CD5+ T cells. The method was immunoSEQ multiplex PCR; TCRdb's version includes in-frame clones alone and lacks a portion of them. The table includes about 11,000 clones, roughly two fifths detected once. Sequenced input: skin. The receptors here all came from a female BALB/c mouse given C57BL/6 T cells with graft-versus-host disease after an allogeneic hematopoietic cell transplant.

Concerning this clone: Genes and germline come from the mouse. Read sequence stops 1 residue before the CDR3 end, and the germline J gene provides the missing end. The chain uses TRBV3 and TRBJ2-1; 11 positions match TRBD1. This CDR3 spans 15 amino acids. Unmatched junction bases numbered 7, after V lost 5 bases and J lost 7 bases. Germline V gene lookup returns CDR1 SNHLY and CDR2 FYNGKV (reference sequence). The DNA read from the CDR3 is TGTGCCAGCAGCCCCGGACAGGGGGCAGGGGCTGAGCAGTTC. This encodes CASSPGQGAGAEQF. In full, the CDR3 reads CASSPGQGAGAEQFF.

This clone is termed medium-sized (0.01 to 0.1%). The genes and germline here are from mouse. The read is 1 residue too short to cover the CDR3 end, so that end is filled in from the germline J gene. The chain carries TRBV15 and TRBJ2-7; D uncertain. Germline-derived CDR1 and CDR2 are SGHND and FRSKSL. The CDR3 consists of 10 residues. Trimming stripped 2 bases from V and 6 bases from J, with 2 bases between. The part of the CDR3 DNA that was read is TGTGCCAGCAGTTTACTTGAACAGTAC. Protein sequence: CASSLLEQY. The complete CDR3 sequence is CASSLLEQYF.

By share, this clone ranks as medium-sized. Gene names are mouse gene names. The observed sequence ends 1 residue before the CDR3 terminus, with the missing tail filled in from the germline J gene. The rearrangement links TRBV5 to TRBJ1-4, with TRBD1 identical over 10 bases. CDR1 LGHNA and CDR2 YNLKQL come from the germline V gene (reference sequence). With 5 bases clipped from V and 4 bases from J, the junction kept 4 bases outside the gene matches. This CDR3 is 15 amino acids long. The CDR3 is CASSSGTGVNERLFF. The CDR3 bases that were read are TGTGCCAGCAGCTCCGGGACAGGGGTCAACGAAAGATTATTT.

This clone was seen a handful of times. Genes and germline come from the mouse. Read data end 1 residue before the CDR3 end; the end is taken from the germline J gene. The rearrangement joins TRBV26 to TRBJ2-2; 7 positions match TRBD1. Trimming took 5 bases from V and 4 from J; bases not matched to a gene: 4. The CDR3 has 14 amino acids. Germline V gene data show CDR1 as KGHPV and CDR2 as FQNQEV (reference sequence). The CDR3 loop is CASSSTGPTGQLYF. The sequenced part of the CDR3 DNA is TGTGCCAGCAGTTCGACAGGGCCCACCGGGCAGCTCTAC.

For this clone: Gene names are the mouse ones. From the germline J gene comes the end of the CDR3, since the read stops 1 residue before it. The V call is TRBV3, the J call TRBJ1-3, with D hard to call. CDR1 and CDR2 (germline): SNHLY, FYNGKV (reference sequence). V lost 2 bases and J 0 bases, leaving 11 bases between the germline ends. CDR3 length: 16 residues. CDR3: CASSLRAGNSGNTLYF. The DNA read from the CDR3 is TGTGCCAGCAGCTTAAGGGCAGGTAATTCTGGAAATACGCTCTAT.

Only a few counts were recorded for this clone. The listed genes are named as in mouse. CDR3 in amino acids: CASSPGLGVQNTLYF. The covered CDR3 bases are TGTGCCAGCAGTCCCGGACTGGGGGTTCAAAACACCTTGTAC. The rearrangement joins TRBV26 to TRBJ2-4, with 10 positions matching TRBD2. The sequenced fragment ends 1 residue before the CDR3 boundary, so the rest is inferred from the germline J gene. Germline CDR1 and CDR2: KGHPV and FQNQEV (reference sequence). The CDR3 extends over 15 amino acids. The V gene end was trimmed by 4 bases and the J gene end by 2 bases; junction bases not matched to a gene: 3.

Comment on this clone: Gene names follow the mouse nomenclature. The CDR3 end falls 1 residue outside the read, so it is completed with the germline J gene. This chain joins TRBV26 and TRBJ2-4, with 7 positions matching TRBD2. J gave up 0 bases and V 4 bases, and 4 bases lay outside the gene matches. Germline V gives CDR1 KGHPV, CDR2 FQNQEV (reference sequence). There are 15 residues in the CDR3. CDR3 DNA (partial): TGTGCCAGCAGTCCGTCGGGGGGGAGTCAAAACACCTTGTAC. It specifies CASSPSGGSQNTLY. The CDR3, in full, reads CASSPSGGSQNTLYF.

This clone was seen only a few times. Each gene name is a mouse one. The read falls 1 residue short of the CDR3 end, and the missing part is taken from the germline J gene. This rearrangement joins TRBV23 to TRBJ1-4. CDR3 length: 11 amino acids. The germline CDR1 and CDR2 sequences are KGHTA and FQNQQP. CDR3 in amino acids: CSSSRDERLFF. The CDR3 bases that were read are TGCTCCAGCAGTCGGGACGAAAGATTATTT.

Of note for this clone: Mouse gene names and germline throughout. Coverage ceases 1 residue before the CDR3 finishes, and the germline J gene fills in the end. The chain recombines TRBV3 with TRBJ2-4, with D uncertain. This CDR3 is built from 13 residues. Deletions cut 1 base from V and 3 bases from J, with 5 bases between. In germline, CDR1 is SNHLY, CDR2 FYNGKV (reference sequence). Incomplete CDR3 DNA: TGTGCCAGCAGCTTAGGAGGGCAAAACACCTTGTAC. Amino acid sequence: CASSLGGQNTLY. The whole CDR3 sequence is CASSLGGQNTLYF.

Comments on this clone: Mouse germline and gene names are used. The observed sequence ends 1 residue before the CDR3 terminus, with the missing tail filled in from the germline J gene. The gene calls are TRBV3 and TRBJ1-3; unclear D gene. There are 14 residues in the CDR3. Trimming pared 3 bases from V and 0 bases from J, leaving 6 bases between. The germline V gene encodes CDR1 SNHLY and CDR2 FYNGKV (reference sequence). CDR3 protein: CASSLTYSGNTLYF. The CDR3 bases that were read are TGTGCCAGCAGCTTGACATATTCTGGAAATACGCTCTAT.

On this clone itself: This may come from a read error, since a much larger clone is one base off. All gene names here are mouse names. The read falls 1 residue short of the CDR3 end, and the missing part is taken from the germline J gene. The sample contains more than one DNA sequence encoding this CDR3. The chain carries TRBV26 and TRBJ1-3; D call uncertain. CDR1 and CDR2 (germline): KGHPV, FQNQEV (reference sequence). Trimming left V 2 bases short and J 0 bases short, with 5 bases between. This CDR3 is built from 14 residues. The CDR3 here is CASSLSNSGNTLYF. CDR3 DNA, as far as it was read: TGTGCCAGCAGTCTGAGCAATTCTGGAAATACGCTCTAT.

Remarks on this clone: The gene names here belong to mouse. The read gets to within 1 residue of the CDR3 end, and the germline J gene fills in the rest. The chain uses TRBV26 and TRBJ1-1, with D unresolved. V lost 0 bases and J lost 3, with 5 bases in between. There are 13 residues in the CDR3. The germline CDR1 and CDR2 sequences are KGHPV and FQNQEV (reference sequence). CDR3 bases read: TGTGCCAGCAGTCTGTCGGGGTACACAGAAGTCTTC. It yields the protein CASSLSGYTEVF. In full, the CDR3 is CASSLSGYTEVFF.

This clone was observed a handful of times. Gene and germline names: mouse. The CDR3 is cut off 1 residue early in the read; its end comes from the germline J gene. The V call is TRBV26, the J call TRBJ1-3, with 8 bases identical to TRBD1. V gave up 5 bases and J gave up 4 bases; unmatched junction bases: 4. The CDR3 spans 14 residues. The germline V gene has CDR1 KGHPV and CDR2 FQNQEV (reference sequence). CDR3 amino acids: CASSSRGLGNTLYF. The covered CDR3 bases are TGTGCCAGCAGTTCCAGGGGGCTCGGAAATACGCTCTAT.

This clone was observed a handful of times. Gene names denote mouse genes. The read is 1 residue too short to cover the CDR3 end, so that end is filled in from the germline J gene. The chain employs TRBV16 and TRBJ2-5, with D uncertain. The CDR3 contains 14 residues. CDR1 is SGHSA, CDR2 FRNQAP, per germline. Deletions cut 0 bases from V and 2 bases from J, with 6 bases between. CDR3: CASSLEHIQDTQYF. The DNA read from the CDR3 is TGTGCAAGCAGCTTAGAACATATCCAAGACACCCAGTAC.

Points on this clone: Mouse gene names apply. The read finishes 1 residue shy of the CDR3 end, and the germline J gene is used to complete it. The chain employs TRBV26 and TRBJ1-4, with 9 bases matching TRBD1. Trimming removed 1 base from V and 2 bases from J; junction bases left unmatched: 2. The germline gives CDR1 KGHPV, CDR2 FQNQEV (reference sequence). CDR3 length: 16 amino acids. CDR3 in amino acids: CASSLYGQGSNERLFF. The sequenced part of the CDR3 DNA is TGTGCCAGCAGTCTGTACGGACAGGGGTCCAACGAAAGATTATTT. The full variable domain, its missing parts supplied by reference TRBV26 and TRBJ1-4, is NSKVIQTPRYLVKGQGQKAKMRCIPEKGHPVVFWYQQNKNNEFKFLINFQNQEVLQQIDMTEKRFSAECPSNSPCSLEIQSSEAGDSALYLCASSLYGQGSNERLFFGHGTKLSVL.